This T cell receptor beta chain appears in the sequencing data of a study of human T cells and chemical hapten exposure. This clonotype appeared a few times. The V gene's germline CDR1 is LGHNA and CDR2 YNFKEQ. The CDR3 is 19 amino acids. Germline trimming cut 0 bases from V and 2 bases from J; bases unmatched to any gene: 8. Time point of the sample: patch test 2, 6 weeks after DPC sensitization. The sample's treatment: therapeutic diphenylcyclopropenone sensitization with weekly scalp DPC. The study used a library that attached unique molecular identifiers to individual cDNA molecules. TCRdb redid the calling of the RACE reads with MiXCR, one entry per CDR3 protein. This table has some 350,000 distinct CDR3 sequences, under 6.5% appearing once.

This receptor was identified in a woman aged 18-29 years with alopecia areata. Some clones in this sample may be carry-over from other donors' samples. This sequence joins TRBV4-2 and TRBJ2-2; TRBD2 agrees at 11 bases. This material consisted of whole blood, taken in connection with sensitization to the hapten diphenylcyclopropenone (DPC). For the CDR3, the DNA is TGTGCCAGCAGCCAAGAAGGCGCTAGCGGGGGGTCCAACACCGGGGAGCTGTTTTTT. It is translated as CASSQEGASGGSNTGELFF.